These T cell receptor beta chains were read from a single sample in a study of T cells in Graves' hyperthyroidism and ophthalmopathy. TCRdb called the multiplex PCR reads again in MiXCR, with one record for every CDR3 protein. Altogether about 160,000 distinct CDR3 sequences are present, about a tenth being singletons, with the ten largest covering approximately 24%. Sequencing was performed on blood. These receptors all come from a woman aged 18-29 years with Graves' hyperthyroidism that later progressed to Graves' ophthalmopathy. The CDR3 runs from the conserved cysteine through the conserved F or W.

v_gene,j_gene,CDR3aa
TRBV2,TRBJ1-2,CASSETTAYGYTF
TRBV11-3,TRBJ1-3,CASSLEPPGQLSGNTIYF
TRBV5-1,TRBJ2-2,CASILQGGTGELFF
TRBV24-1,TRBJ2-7,CATSDPRRDKSSYEQYF
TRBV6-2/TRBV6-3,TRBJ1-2,CASSYPVGVYGYTF
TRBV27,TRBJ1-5,CASSFGGLNNQPQHF
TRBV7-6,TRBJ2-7,CASSLTYRDTYEQYF
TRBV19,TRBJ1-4,CASSYDRIGEKLFF
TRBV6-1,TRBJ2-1,CASSGNYNEQFF
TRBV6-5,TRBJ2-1,CASSLPGSEQFF
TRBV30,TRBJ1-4,CAWSVGRNEKLFF
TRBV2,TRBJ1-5,CASSERGTGREPQHF
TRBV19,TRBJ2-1,CASTPNRGLAYNEQFF
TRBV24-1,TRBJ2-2,CATAGKRGLFF
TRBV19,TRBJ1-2,CASSSGTVGGYTF
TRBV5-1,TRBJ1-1,CASSPAVLQGEAFF
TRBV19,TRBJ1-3,CASCRSSGGSGNTIYF
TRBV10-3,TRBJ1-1,CAISEIGPNTEAFF
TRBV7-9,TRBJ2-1,CASSSNRDIKKNNEQFF
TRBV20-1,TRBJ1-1,CSARDWGTGNTEAFF
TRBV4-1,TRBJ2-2,CASSHPSGEGTGELFF
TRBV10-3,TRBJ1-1,CAISETKSLNPEAFF
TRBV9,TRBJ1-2,CASSVGGGLGYTF
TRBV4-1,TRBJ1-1,CASSQRYFEAEAFF
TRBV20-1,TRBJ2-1,CSARSGTGGTEQFF
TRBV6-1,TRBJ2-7,CASSGHDEQYF
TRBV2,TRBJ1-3,CASREGNTIYF
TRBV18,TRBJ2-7,CASSLRKTTGISEQYF
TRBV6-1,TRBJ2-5,CASSPGTGNPYQETQYF
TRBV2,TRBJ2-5,CASSEYRASGQETQYF
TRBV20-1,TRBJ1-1,CSAREHRGMNTEAFF
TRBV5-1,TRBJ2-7,CASSFSYRGTFDEQYF
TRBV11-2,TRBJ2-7,CASSFSGAFSYEQYF
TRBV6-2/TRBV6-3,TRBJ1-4,CASSSRRADGTNEKLFF
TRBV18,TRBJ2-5,CASSPAGGETQYF
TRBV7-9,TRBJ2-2,CASSLDGQTNTGELFF
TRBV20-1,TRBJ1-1,CSGERRSTEAFF
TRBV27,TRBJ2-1,CASRGAGSSYNEQFF
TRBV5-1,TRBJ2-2,CASRDSLNTGELFF
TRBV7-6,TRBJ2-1,CASSLGRSGRAPYNEQFF
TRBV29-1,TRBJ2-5,CSFAGVPRETQYF
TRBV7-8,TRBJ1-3,CASSLAGGLAGNTIYF
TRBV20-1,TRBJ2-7,CSADSRGSPYEQYF
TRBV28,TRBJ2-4,CASSSNRDLRLLAKNIQYF
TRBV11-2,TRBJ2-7,CASSPDRVTYEQYF
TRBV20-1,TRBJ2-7,CSVPHYEQYF
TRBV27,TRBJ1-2,CASSPLGATAYGYTF
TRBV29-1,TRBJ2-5,CSVEKDREGQETRYF
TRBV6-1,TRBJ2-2,CASRAASAGELFF
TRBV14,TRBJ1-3,CASSQDQTVLSGNTIYF
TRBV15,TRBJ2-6,CATSRGGKGAPVFSGANVLTF
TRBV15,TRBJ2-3,CATSRDNMDTQYF
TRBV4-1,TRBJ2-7,CASSRTVNGLADSYEQYF
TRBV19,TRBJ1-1,CASSIKGPMNTEAFF
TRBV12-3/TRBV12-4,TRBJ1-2,CASRNTGARTNYGYTF
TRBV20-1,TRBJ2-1,CSATRTSGDGNEQFF
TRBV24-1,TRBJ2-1,CATGTTYNEQFF
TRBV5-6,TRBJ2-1,CASSLGRDRTYNEQFF
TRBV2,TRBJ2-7,CASSEDSLLSCEQYF